This record covers a single T cell receptor beta chain. This sample stems from a study of CD8+CD57+ T cells in acquired aplastic anemia. As for the study in general: DNA per sorted CD4+ or CD8+ sample ranged 0.2 to 27.4 ug, averaging about 3 ug. For CD4+ cells, healthy donors had an average of about 10 million reads.

TCR beta VDJ and CDR3 profiling used genomic DNA as template. TCRdb re-called the reads through MiXCR, storing one row per CDR3 protein. This sample carries fewer than 250,000 distinct CDR3 sequences, approximately 49% of them seen once, and the ten largest clones take approximately 16%. Trimming cost V 5 bases and J 5 bases; bases outside gene matches: 8. The CDR3 is 15 residues long. CDR1 SGHDN and CDR2 FVKESK come from the germline V gene. The specimen sequenced was sorted CD4+, CD8+, or CD8+CD57+ T cells (not recorded which) from PBMCs. The chain joins TRBV14 to TRBJ2-3, with TRBD2 matching 9 bases. The receptor was isolated from a human donor in good health, serving as a control. The CDR3 nucleotides are TGTGCCAGCAGCAGACTAGCGGACGGGAGAGATACGCAGTATTTT. Its protein is CASSRLADGRDTQYF.